A single sample is the source of the 19 T cell receptor beta chains below, sequenced in a study of cytomegalovirus exposure and HLA in healthy donors. Assay: immunoSEQ multiplex PCR; the TCRdb copy retains only in-frame clones and omits some. There are about 360,000 clones in the sample; 86% occur only once, and roughly 0.82% lies in the top ten. Input material: PBMCs. The receptors derive from a woman aged 18-30 years in good health and CMV-seronegative.

V and J are TRBV6-1 and TRBJ2-2; D is unresolved. Germline CDR1 reads MNHNS; CDR2 reads SASEGT. V was pared by 5 bases and J by 6 bases, with 25 bases between. CDR3 length: 18 amino acids. The CDR3, as DNA: TGTGCCAGCAGTCAAGGGTGGCAGAACAGCTTATTTGCCGGGGAGCTGTTTTTT. This gives the protein CASSQGWQNSLFAGELFF.

This sequence joins TRBV5-1 and TRBJ1-1; TRBD1 is a possible D gene (5 bases). The germline V gene encodes CDR1 SGHRS and CDR2 YFSETQ. The V end lost 7 bases, the J end lost 4 bases, and 20 bases lay between the germline ends. The CDR3 contains 15 residues. The DNA of the CDR3 is TGCGCCAGCCGACAGAAATGGGCCGATGGCACTGAAGCTTTCTTT. Encoded protein: CASRQKWADGTEAFF.

The V call is TRBV6-4, the J call TRBJ2-1; a possible D gene is TRBD2 (6 bases). Germline V gives CDR1 MRHNA, CDR2 SNTAGT. The CDR3 extends over 15 amino acids. V lost 4 bases, J lost 7 bases, and 17 bases lay in between. This CDR3 is CASSAHPISGNEQFF. In DNA form, the CDR3 reads TGTGCCAGCAGTGCTCACCCTATTAGCGGAAATGAGCAGTTCTTC.

The chain is built from TRBV9 and TRBJ2-7; 10 positions agree with TRBD1. Germline CDR1 is SGDLS and CDR2 is YYNGEE. The V and J ends lost 0 bases and 5 bases, in that order; junction bases with no gene match: 5. The CDR3 contains 15 residues. The CDR3 DNA reads TGTGCCAGCAGCGTAGAGGGGGGACAGGGGAACGAGCAGTACTTC. Translated: CASSVEGGQGNEQYF. The full variable domain, its missing parts supplied by reference TRBV9 and TRBJ2-7, is DSGVTQTPKHLITATGQRVTLRCSPRSGDLSVYWYQQSLDQGLQFLIQYYNGEERAKGNILERFSAQQFPDLHSELNLSSLELGDSALYFCASSVEGGQGNEQYFGPGTRLTVT.

The gene calls are TRBV6-6 and TRBJ2-7; TRBD1 agrees at 8 bases. CDR1 MNHNY and CDR2 SVGAGI come from the germline V gene (reference sequence). CDR3 length: 11 residues. V lost 8 bases, J lost 3 bases, and 0 bases stayed unmatched. The CDR3 reads CASGQGYEQYF. CDR3 nucleotide sequence: TGTGCCAGCGGACAGGGCTACGAGCAGTACTTC.

V and J are TRBV5-4 and TRBJ1-2; 7 nucleotides agree with TRBD1. The CDR3 covers 16 residues. Germline trimming cut 1 base from V and 4 bases from J; bases unmatched to any gene: 10. Looked up from germline, CDR1 is SGHNT and CDR2 is YYREEE (reference sequence). In nucleotides, the CDR3 is TGTGCCAGCAGCTTGAGGGGGACAGCCTTTAGCTATGGCTACACCTTC. It yields the protein CASSLRGTAFSYGYTF.

The J gene is TRBJ2-1, the V gene TRBV2; 11 bases match TRBD2. The CDR3 is made up of 14 amino acids. The V and J ends lost 6 bases and 4 bases, in that order; junction bases with no gene match: 2. Germline V gene lookup returns CDR1 SNHLY and CDR2 FYNNEI. CDR3 coding DNA: TGTGCCAGCAGGGGACTAGCGGCTTACAATGAGCAGTTCTTC. Its protein product is CASRGLAAYNEQFF. The whole variable domain, remainder taken from reference TRBV2 and TRBJ2-1, is EPEVTQTPSHQVTQMGQEVILRCVPISNHLYFYWYRQILGQKVEFLVSFYNNEISEKSEIFDDQFSVERPDGSNFTLKIRSTKLEDSAMYFCASRGLAAYNEQFFGPGTRLTVL.

The genes are TRBV19 and TRBJ1-6; no clear D. CDR3 length: 17 amino acids. The germline V gene encodes CDR1 LNHDA and CDR2 SQIVND (reference sequence). V dropped 3 bases and J dropped 4 bases, with 16 bases sitting between them. CDR3 in amino acids: CASSIAQNPAYNSPLHF. CDR3 DNA sequence: TGTGCCAGTAGTATCGCACAAAATCCAGCGTATAATTCACCCCTCCACTTT.

The chain recombines TRBV5-8 with TRBJ2-6; D perhaps matches TRBD1 (7 bases). The CDR3 loop spans 17 amino acids. Trimming took off 1 base at V and 0 bases at J, with 11 bases between the two ends. CDR1 and CDR2 from the germline V gene are SGHTS and YDEGEE. This CDR3 is CASSLSGDSSGANVLTF. The CDR3 DNA sequence: TGTGCCAGCAGCTTGTCGGGGGACAGCTCTGGGGCCAACGTCCTGACTTTC.

The V and J genes are TRBV7-2 and TRBJ2-7, with 7 nucleotides matching TRBD2. Germline V lookup: CDR1 SGHTA, CDR2 FQGNSA. CDR3 length: 15 residues. V shed 5 bases, J shed 3 bases, and the junction held 10 bases outside the gene matches. CDR3 sequence (DNA): TGTGCCAGCAGCAACCGACTAGCTGGGCTCTACGAGCAGTACTTC. Its protein product is CASSNRLAGLYEQYF.

This chain uses TRBV18 with TRBJ1-3; no clear D. Trimming left V 0 bases short and J 5 bases short, with 14 bases between. Germline V gene lookup returns CDR1 KGHSH and CDR2 LQKENI. This CDR3 contains 16 residues. In nucleotides, the CDR3 is TGTGCCAGCTCACCACCGCTACAGTCCCGAAGAAACACCATATATTTT. This sequence encodes CASSPPLQSRRNTIYF.

This clone was seen only once. The gene calls are TRBV2 and TRBJ1-4; the match to TRBD1 covers 9 bases. V lost 5 bases and J lost 7; bases outside the gene matches: 8. This CDR3 is 15 amino acids long. Germline-derived CDR1 and CDR2 are SNHLY and FYNNEI. The CDR3 spells CASSISGTGREKLFF. The CDR3 nucleotides read TGTGCCAGCAGTATTTCCGGGACAGGGCGTGAAAAACTGTTTTTT.

This sequence joins TRBV9 and TRBJ2-2; no reliable D call. CDR1 SGDLS and CDR2 YYNGEE come from the germline V gene. The CDR3 has 12 residues. V dropped 3 bases and J dropped 8 bases, with 8 bases sitting between them. CDR3 protein: CASSEHRGELFF. The CDR3 bases are TGTGCCAGCAGCGAACACCGTGGGGAGCTGTTTTTT.

The chain recombines TRBV6-1 with TRBJ1-6; 8 bases align to TRBD1. Trimming at V came to 3 bases and at J to 9 bases, leaving 10 bases not matched to a gene. Germline-derived CDR1 and CDR2 are MNHNS and SASEGT. The CDR3 is 16 residues long. CDR3 residues: CASSETRQGRGSPLHF. The CDR3 region has the DNA TGTGCCAGCAGTGAGACCCGACAGGGGCGAGGTTCACCCCTCCACTTT.

The V call is TRBV14, the J call TRBJ1-2; no reliable D call. The CDR3 is 12 residues long. V was cut by 3 bases and J by 4 bases, with 6 bases left in between. From germline, CDR1 is SGHDN and CDR2 FVKESK. This CDR3 reads CASSQSTYGYTF. In DNA form, the CDR3 reads TGTGCCAGCAGCCAGAGCACCTATGGCTACACCTTC.

This chain connects TRBV25-1 to TRBJ2-5, with D possibly matching TRBD1 (7 bases). CDR3 size: 18 residues. V was shortened by 3 bases and J by 2 bases, with 22 bases between the two germline ends. Germline CDR1 reads MGHDK; CDR2 reads SYGVNS. This chain's CDR3 is CASSEGPEQGTLQETQYF. CDR3 in DNA: TGTGCCAGCAGTGAGGGGCCCGAACAGGGGACTTTACAAGAGACCCAGTACTTC.

This clone has just a few counts. This chain connects TRBV28 to TRBJ1-3; a possible D gene is TRBD1 (5 bases). This CDR3 is built from 16 residues. CDR1 and CDR2 from the germline V gene are MDHEN and SYDVKM. The V and J ends lost 7 bases and 0 bases respectively, with 16 bases between them. The CDR3 spells CASNTGLLISGNTIYF. CDR3 sequence (DNA): TGTGCCAGCAACACGGGACTGCTTATCTCTGGAAACACCATATATTTT.

The chain recombines TRBV6-5 with TRBJ2-1; D ambiguous. The germline V gene has CDR1 MNHEY and CDR2 SVGAGI. This CDR3 contains 14 residues. The V and J ends lost 0 bases and 5 bases respectively, with 8 bases between them. CDR3: CASSYSQAHNEQFF. The CDR3 DNA sequence: TGTGCCAGCAGTTACTCGCAGGCTCACAATGAGCAGTTCTTC.

The chain combines TRBV7-9 with TRBJ1-2; no reliable D call. Germline-derived CDR1 and CDR2 are SEHNR and FQNEAQ (reference sequence). V dropped 3 bases and J dropped 6 bases, with 14 bases sitting between them. This CDR3 is 14 amino acids long. The CDR3 DNA is TGTGCCAGCAGCTTCGGAAGGAGGGTAGATGGCTACACCTTC. It specifies CASSFGRRVDGYTF.